The sequence of this TCR beta chain was determined in a study of CD8 T cells in ankylosing spondylitis. Overall study results and limits: Several of the motif variants were reported before in synovial fluid and blood from reactive arthritis. A motif of under 10 highly homologous TCR beta variants was seen as apparently characteristic of ankylosing spondylitis blood.

CDR3 length equals 16 residues. Deletions cut 3 bases from V and 5 bases from J, with 19 bases between. The germline CDR1 and CDR2 sequences are SGHKS and YYEKEE (reference sequence). TCRdb analysed the 5' RACE reads with MiXCR anew, one entry per CDR3 protein. Among just under 550,000 distinct CDR3 sequences, approximately 11% were seen once, and the ten largest hold almost 7%. In regard to this clonotype: No antigen is known for it.

The sequencing input was blood, either unsorted or a sorted T cell fraction (not recorded which). This receptor was identified in a male donor with ankylosing spondylitis. V gene TRBV5-5 combines with J gene TRBJ2-3, with D uncertain. The CDR3 protein is CASSYDWTGGGDTQYF. DNA of the CDR3: TGTGCCAGCAGCTACGACTGGACCGGCGGTGGAGATACGCAGTATTTT.